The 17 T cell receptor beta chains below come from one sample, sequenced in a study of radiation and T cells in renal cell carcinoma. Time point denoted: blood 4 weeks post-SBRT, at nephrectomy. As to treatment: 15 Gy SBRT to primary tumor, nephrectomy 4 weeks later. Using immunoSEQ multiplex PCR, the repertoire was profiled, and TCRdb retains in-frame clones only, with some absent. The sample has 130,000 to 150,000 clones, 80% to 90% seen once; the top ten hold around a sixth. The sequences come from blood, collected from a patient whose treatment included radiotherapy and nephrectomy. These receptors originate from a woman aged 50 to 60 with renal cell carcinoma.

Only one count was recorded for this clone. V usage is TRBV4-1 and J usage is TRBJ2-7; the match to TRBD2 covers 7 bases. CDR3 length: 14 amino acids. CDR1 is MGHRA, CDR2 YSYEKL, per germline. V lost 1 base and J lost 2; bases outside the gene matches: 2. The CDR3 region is CASSQAGRPYEQYF. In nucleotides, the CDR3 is TGCGCCAGCAGCCAAGCCGGGAGGCCCTACGAGCAGTACTTC.

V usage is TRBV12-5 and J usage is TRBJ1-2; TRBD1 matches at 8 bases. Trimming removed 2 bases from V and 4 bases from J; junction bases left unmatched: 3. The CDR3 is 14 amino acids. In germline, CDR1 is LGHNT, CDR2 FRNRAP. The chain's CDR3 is CASGLTGGGYGYTF. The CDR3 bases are TGTGCTAGTGGTTTGACAGGGGGAGGCTATGGCTACACCTTC.

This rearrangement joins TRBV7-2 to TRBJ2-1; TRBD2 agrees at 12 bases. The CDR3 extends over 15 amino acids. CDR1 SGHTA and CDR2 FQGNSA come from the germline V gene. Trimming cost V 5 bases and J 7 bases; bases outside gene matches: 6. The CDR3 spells CASSPTGTSGNEQFF. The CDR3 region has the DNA TGTGCCAGCAGCCCGACTGGGACTAGCGGGAATGAGCAGTTCTTC.

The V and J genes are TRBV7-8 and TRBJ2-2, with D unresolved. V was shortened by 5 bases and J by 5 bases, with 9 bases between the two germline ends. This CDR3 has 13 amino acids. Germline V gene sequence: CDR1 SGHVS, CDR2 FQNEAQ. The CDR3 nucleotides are TGTGCCAGCAGCCCACGACTGACCGGGGAGCTGTTTTTT. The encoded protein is CASSPRLTGELFF.

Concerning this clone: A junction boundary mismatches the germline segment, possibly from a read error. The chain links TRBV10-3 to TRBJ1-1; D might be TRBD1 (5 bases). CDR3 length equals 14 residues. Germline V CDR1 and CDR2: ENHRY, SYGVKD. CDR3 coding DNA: TGTGCCAGCAGTTACTCGGGGGAGGACACTGAAGCTTTCTTT. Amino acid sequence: CASSYSGEDTEAFF.

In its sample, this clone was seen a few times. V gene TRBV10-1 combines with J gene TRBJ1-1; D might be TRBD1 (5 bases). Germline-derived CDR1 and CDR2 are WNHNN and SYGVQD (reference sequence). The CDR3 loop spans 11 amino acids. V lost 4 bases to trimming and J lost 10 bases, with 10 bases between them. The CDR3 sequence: CASSGGAVAFF. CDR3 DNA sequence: TGCGCCAGCAGTGGAGGGGCCGTAGCTTTCTTT.

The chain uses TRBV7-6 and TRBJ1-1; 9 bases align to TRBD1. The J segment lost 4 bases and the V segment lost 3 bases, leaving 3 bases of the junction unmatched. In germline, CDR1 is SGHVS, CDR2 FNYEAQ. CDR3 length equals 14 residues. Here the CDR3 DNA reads TGTGCCAGCAGCTTTCAGACAGGGGGCACTGAAGCTTTCTTT. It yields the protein CASSFQTGGTEAFF.

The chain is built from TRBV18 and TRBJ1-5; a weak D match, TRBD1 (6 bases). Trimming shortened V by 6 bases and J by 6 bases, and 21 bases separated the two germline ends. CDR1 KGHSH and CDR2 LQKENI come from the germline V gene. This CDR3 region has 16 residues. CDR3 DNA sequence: TGTGCCAGCTCGCCGGCCCTAGGGGGAACTGGTCAGCCCCAGCATTTT. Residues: CASSPALGGTGQPQHF.

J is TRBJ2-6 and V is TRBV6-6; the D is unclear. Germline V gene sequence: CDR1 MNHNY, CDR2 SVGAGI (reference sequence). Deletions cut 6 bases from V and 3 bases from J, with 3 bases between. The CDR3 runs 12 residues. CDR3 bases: TGTGCCAGCAGCCGTGGGGCCAACGTCCTGACTTTC. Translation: CASSRGANVLTF.

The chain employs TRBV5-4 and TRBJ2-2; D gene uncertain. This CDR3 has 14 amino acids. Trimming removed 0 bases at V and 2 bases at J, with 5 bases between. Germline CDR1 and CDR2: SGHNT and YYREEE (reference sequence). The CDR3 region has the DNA TGTGCCAGCAGCTTGGCCGCAAACACCGGGGAGCTGTTTTTT. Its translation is CASSLAANTGELFF.

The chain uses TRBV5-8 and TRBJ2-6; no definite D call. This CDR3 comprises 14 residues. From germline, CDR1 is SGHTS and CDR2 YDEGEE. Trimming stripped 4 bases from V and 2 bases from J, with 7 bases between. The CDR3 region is CASSPGPGANVLTF. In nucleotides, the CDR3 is TGTGCCAGCAGCCCCGGCCCTGGGGCCAACGTCCTGACTTTC.

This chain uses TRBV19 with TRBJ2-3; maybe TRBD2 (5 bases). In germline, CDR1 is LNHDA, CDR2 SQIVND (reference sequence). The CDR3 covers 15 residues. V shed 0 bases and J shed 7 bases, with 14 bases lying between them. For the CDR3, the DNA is TGTGCCAGTAGTATAGAATCTGCGGAGGCCTATACGCAGTATTTT. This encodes CASSIESAEAYTQYF.

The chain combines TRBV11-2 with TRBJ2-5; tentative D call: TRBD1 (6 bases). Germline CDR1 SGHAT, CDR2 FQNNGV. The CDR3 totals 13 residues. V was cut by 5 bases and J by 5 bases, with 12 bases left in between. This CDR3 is CASSPQGRETQYF. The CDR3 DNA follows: TGTGCCAGCAGCCCACAGGGAAGGGAGACCCAGTACTTC.

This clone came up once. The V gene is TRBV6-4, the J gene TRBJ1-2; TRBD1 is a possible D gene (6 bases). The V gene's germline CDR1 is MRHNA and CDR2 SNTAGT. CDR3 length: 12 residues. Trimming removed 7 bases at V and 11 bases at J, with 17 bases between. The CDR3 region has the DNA TGTGCCAGCACGTCCATCACAGGGATTTACACCTTC. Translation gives CASTSITGIYTF.

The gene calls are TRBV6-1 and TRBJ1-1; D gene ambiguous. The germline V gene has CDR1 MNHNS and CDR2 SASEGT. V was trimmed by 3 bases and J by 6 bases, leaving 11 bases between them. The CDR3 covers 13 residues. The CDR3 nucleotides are TGTGCCAGCAGTGAGGATGGTGTCGCTGAAGCTTTCTTT. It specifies CASSEDGVAEAFF.

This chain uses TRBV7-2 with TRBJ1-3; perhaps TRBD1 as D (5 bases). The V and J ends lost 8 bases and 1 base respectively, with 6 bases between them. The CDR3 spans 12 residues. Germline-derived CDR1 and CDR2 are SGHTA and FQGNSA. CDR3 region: CASGGSGNTIYF. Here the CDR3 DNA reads TGTGCCAGCGGGGGGTCTGGAAACACCATATATTTT.

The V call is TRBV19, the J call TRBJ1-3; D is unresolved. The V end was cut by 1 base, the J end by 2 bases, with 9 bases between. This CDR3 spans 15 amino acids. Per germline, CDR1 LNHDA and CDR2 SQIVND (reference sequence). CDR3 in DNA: TGTGCCAGTAGTATAGGGAAGGGCGCTGGAAACACCATATATTTT. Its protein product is CASSIGKGAGNTIYF.